The table lists the clone carrying this T cell receptor beta chain with a count of one. CDR1 is MGHDK, CDR2 SYGVNS, per germline. Deletions cut 1 base from V and 3 bases from J, with 7 bases between. The CDR3 sequence is 13 residues long. The entry originates in a study of blood T cell repertoires in COVID-19. Here immunoSEQ multiplex PCR was the method, and the copy in TCRdb shows in-frame clones only, minus some. This sample has about 50,000 clones; 80% to 90% occur once, and the top ten carry roughly 13%. The sample comprised peripheral blood. This TCR was sampled from a human donor with active COVID-19. The donor label of this sample is uncertain. The chain has TRBV25-1 and TRBJ2-7, with D unresolved. The CDR3 loop reads CASSESTIYEQYF. In DNA form, the CDR3 reads TGTGCCAGCAGTGAATCCACAATCTACGAGCAGTACTTC.